This TCR beta chain appears in the sequencing data of a study of blood T cells in healthy people across ages (dated by TCRdb to between 2015 and 2016). Study-level background: In model experiments, template switching captured roughly one uniquely barcoded TCR beta cDNA molecule for every two T cells. Age-related changes in TCR beta repertoire diversity were measured in the study by deep sequencing normalized with unique cDNA molecular identifiers. The donors were split into four age groups: young (average around 16 years), middle-aged (roughly 40), aged (62) and long-lived (roughly 80). Donors of different ages were randomly distributed across sequencing lanes to avoid experimental bias. For two donors (one aged 18 to 30 and one aged 80 or older), the study analyzed two additional independent replicas of 1 million unique cDNA reads from the same blood draw.

The donors were 40 or so Caucasian individuals from Russia, aged roughly 6 to 100 years, who were systemically healthy. Each donor gave roughly 9.5 milliliters of peripheral blood, collected into EDTA-treated Vacutainer tubes. Ficoll-Paque density-gradient centrifugation was used to isolate PBMCs, with at least 7 million obtained per sample. Trizol reagent was used to extract total RNA from the PBMCs, yielding at least 6 micrograms per sample. The percentages of naive CD45RAhigh/CD27high T cells were determined by flow cytometry on a PBMC aliquot from every donor. Receptor amplification or capture employed 5' RACE. TCRdb records Illumina HiSeq 2500 as the sequencer. The second PCR ran for about 7 to 11 cycles and used a J-beta primer mix along with a sample-barcoded 5' primer. A template-switch 5' adaptor carrying 12 random nucleotides introduced a unique molecular identifier onto each TCR beta cDNA molecule. Each sample yielded at least 3 million CDR3-containing paired-end reads. First-strand cDNA was synthesized from all RNA with the Mint cDNA synthesis kit, primed by a TRBC-specific oligonucleotide. Following uracil-DNA glycosylase treatment, a first 18-cycle PCR with universal primers M1SS and BC2_uni_R was performed on all cDNA. Per the authors' processing: Each sample was normalized by randomly selecting 1 million high-quality reads, each carrying a distinct molecular identifier. Instead of being binned into consensus sequences, reads that shared molecular identifiers were thrown out. MiTCR, run with a Q25 quality threshold and the strictest error-elimination algorithm, handled CDR3 identification, clonotype clustering and error correction. Lower-bound total TCR beta diversity was estimated with a nonparametric unseen species model using Euler transformation. The public reads were run again by TCRdb, first through fastp at Q25 and then through MiXCR, and only productive beta chains were kept. Rows are combined by CDR3 protein, so each entry shows the most common genes and DNA. TCRdb's processing, not the study's, gives the V and J calls here. The sample includes about 1.1 million distinct CDR3 sequences, with 35% to 45% observed a single time. Jointly, the top ten make up about 12% of the sample.

Study-wide findings and limitations: Compared with the aged group, the long-lived group had more naive CD4+ T cells, fewer expanded clones and increased TCR diversity, suggesting age selection. Since profiling was done on bulk unsorted PBMCs, naive and antigen-experienced compartments could not be conclusively compared. The CMV infection status of donors was not known, potentially confounding age-related changes in expanded clonotypes. As age increased, observed TCR beta diversity per million T cells dropped in a roughly linear way, and a significant reduction was already evident by age about 36. Observed TCR beta diversity correlated strongly with the percentage of naive T cells measured by flow cytometry. Total diversity estimates from one million sequenced T cells were considered lower bounds and underestimates.

With regard to this clonotype: Its target antigen remains unknown. Within one base of it there is no much larger clone, and no base qualities were kept.

Inclusive of the bounding cysteine and phenylalanine, the CDR3 is 16 residues long. Of the read, only the CDR3 DNA is kept; its 48 bases are in frame from base 1. After removal of 2 bases from V and 9 bases from J, the junction retains 9 bases not matched to a gene. Sequences SGDLS (CDR1) and YYNGEE (CDR2) are obtained from the germline V gene. The sequence was collected from a man aged 18 to 29 in good health. This chain is built from TRBV9 and TRBJ2-1; TRBD2 aligns with 12 central bases. Sequencing was performed on blood. The DNA reads as follows: TGTGCCAGCAGCGTTGCTAGCGGGGGGGCTTCCCCTGAGCAGTTCTTC. Its protein reads: CASSVASGGASPEQFF.